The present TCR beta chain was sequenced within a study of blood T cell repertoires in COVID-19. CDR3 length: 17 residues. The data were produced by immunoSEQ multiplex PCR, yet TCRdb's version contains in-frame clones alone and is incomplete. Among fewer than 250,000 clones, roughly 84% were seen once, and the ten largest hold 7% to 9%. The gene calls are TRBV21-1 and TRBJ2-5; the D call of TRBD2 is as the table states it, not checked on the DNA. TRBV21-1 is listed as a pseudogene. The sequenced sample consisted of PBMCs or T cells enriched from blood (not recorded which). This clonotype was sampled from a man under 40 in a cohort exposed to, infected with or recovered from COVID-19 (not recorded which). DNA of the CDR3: TGTGCCAGCAGCAAAGCCTCGTGGGAGTCTGGGAGAGAGACCCAGTACTTC. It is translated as CASSKASWESGRETQYF.